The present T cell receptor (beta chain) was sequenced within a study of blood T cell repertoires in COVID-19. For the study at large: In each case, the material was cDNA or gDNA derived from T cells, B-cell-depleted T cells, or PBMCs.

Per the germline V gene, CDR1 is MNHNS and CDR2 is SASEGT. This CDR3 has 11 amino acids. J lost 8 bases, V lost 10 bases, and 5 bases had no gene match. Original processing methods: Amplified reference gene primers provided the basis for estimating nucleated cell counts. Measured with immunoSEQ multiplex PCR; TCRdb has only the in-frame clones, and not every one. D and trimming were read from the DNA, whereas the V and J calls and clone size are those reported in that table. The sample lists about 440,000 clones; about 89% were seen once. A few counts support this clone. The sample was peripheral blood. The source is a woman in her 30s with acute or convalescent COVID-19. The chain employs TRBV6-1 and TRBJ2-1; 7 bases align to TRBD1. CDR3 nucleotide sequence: TGTGCCACGTCTACAGGGGATGAGCAGTTCTTC. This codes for CATSTGDEQFF.